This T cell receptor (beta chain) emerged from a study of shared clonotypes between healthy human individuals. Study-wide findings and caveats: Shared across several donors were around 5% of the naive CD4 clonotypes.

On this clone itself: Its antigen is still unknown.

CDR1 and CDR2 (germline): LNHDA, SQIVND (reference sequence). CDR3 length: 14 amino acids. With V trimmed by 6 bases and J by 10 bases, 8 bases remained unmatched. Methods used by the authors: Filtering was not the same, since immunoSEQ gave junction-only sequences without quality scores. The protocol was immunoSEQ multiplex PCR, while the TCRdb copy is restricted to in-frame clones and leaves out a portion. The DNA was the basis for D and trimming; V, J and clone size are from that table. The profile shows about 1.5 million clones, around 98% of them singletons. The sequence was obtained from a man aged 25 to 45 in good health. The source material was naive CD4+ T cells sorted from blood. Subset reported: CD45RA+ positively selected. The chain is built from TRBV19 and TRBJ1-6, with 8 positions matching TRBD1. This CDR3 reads CASSPDRGLSPLHF. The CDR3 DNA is TGTGCCAGTAGCCCCGACAGGGGATTATCACCCCTCCACTTT.